Following are 6 T cell receptor beta chains from one sample sequenced in a study of cytotoxic CD8 clonotypes in ibrutinib-treated CLL. Profiling relied on immunoSEQ multiplex PCR, and the TCRdb table lists in-frame clones only, not all of them. The data hold under 30,000 clones, with 76% observed a single time. Specimen: PBMCs, collected after 36 months of ibrutinib treatment. The receptors were sampled from a human donor with chronic lymphocytic leukemia.

This chain connects TRBV4-1 to TRBJ1-1, with D unclear. V was trimmed by 6 bases and J by 1 base, leaving 9 bases between them. The length of the CDR3 is 13 residues. The V gene's germline CDR1 is MGHRA and CDR2 YSYEKL. CDR3: CASSLASNTEAFF. Written as DNA, the CDR3 is TGCGCCAGCAGTCTTGCTTCGAACACTGAAGCTTTCTTT.

This sequence joins TRBV14 and TRBJ2-7, with 8 bases identical to TRBD1. The CDR3 has 15 residues. The V gene's germline CDR1 is SGHDN and CDR2 FVKESK. Trimming at V came to 1 base and at J to 6 bases, leaving 8 bases not matched to a gene. The DNA for the CDR3 is TGTGCCAGCAGCCAAGTTCAGGGGGCAAGTCGCGAGCAGTACTTC. This translates into CASSQVQGASREQYF.

The chain links TRBV5-4 to TRBJ2-5; 9 bases map to TRBD1. Germline V gene sequence: CDR1 SGHNT, CDR2 YYREEE (reference sequence). The CDR3 has 14 amino acids. The ends lost 5 bases at V and 4 bases at J; junction bases unmatched: 6. CDR3 amino acids: CASSGTGHGETQYF. CDR3 DNA: TGTGCCAGCAGTGGGACAGGGCATGGAGAGACCCAGTACTTC.

The rearrangement links TRBV7-9 to TRBJ1-3; D is ambiguous. From germline, CDR1 is SEHNR and CDR2 FQNEAQ (reference sequence). V lost 5 bases to trimming and J lost 4 bases, with 3 bases between them. The CDR3 loop spans 11 amino acids. CDR3 sequence (DNA): TGTGCCAGCAGCCACGGAAACACCATATATTTT. Protein sequence: CASSHGNTIYF. The full variable domain, in which reference TRBV7-9 and TRBJ1-3 provide the parts outside the CDR3, is DTGVSQNPRHKITKRGQNVTFRCDPISEHNRLYWYRQTLGQGPEFLTYFQNEAQLEKSRLLSDRFSAERPKGSFSTLEIQRTEQGDSAMYLCASSHGNTIYFGEGSWLTVV.

This clone has a handful of counts. The chain links TRBV4-3 to TRBJ1-3, with D hard to call. Trimming removed 0 bases at V and 3 bases at J, with 9 bases between. Germline V gene sequence: CDR1 LGHNA, CDR2 YSLEER. The CDR3 length is 15 residues. The chain's CDR3 is CASSQDTGSGNTIYF. In nucleotides, the CDR3 is TGCGCCAGCAGCCAAGATACGGGCAGTGGAAACACCATATATTTT.

Concerning this clone itself: Other DNA sequences of this sample code for an identical CDR3. The gene calls are TRBV19 and TRBJ1-1; unclear D gene. V lost 3 bases to trimming and J lost 0 bases, with 5 bases between them. The germline gives CDR1 LNHDA, CDR2 SQIVND (reference sequence). The CDR3 covers 13 residues. The CDR3 coding sequence is TGTGCCAGTAGTATTAGCGTGAACACTGAAGCTTTCTTT. This encodes CASSISVNTEAFF.